The entry below describes one T cell receptor beta chain. Germline CDR1 SGHRS, CDR2 YFSETQ. Trimming took 0 bases from V and 14 from J, leaving 20 bases between them. The CDR3 runs to 14 residues. Focal radiation and CTLA-4 blockade (ipilimumab) were tested in chemo-refractory metastatic non-small-cell lung cancer patients. This entry belongs to a study of radiotherapy plus CTLA-4 blockade in lung cancer. Sequencing was performed with immunoSEQ multiplex PCR; in TCRdb, only in-frame clones are kept and a portion is missing. The sample lists about 51,000 clones, roughly three quarters occurring once. The rearrangement links TRBV5-1 to TRBJ1-2, with TRBD1 as a possible D gene (6 bases). The TCR comes from a human donor with non-small cell lung cancer who had a complete response to radiotherapy plus ipilimumab. The sample in question was peripheral blood, obtained from a patient treated with radiotherapy plus ipilimumab. This CDR3 reads CASSLGDTLLTGTF. Written as DNA, the CDR3 is TGCGCCAGCAGCTTGGGGGACACGCTTTTGACGGGGACCTTC. The full variable domain, its missing parts supplied by reference TRBV5-1 and TRBJ1-2, is KAGVTQTPRYLIKTRGQQVTLSCSPISGHRSVSWYQQTPGQGLQFLFEYFSETQRNKGNFPGRFSGRQFSNSRSEMNVSTLELGDSALYLCASSLGDTLLTGTFGSGTRLTVV.